This T cell receptor beta chain was sequenced for a study of T cell repertoires in cytomegalovirus infection. Overall study results and limits: Across the ex vivo response, the dominant clonotypes were HLA-C-restricted CMV-specific TCR beta clonotypes.

TCRdb recomputed calls from the reads with MiXCR, one row per CDR3 protein. The table shows tens of thousands of distinct CDR3 sequences, with 28% occurring only once. The germline gives CDR1 SEHNR, CDR2 FQNEAQ (reference sequence). The V and J ends lost 4 bases and 1 base respectively, with 8 bases between them. CDR3 size: 14 residues. In its sample, this clonotype was seen many times. Its antigen is still unknown. Here the sequenced sample was CD8+ T cells from cultured PBMCs, taken from culture after CMV antigen stimulation. The sequence derives from a human donor in good health (CMV status not recorded). Some clones in this sample may be carry-over from other donors' samples. The chain couples TRBV7-9 to TRBJ1-5; the D is unclear. The CDR3 region has the DNA TGTGCCAGCAGCTCAACTGGGAGCAATCAGCCCCAGCATTTT. This encodes CASSSTGSNQPQHF.